The 26 T cell receptor beta chains given below trace back to one sample, sequenced in a study of blood T cell repertoires in COVID-19. Sequencing was performed with immunoSEQ multiplex PCR; in TCRdb, only in-frame clones are kept and a portion is missing. Of roughly 240,000 clones in the sample, approximately 86% were seen once. The sample taken for sequencing was peripheral blood. Every receptor here comes from a man between 18 and 29 years old with active or convalescent COVID-19.

J is TRBJ2-3 and V is TRBV5-1, with 9 positions matching TRBD1. CDR3 length: 17 residues. Germline V gives CDR1 SGHRS, CDR2 YFSETQ. The V gene end was trimmed by 6 bases and the J gene end by 2 bases; junction bases not matched to a gene: 13. The CDR3 bases are TGCGCCAGCACCCGGGGCTTCGACAGGGGGATCACAGATACGCAGTATTTT. Protein sequence: CASTRGFDRGITDTQYF.

The J gene is TRBJ2-3, the V gene TRBV4-3; 7 bases fit TRBD1. Trimming removed 1 base from V and 5 bases from J; junction bases left unmatched: 3. Per germline, CDR1 LGHNA and CDR2 YSLEER. The CDR3 contains 14 residues. The CDR3: CASSQGQGVDTQYF. The DNA of the CDR3 is TGCGCCAGCAGCCAAGGGCAGGGGGTAGATACGCAGTATTTT.

The table lists this clone with a few counts. The rearrangement links TRBV20-1 to TRBJ2-1; D is possibly TRBD2 (5 bases). The CDR3 is made up of 11 amino acids. Looked up from germline, CDR1 is DFQATT and CDR2 is SNEGSKA (reference sequence). This CDR3 reads CSSAGEHEQFF. The CDR3 DNA reads as TGCAGCTCCGCCGGGGAGCATGAGCAGTTCTTC.

The genes are TRBV28 and TRBJ1-2; TRBD1 aligns across 7 bases. CDR3 size: 14 residues. V shed 10 bases and J 4 bases; nucleotides not matched to a gene: 12. Germline V gene sequence: CDR1 MDHEN, CDR2 SYDVKM. The DNA for the CDR3 is TGTGCCATAGCATGGGGGGACAGAGGCTATGGCTACACCTTC. Its protein product is CAIAWGDRGYGYTF.

This clone was counted a single time. The J gene is TRBJ1-5, the V gene TRBV19, with a tentative D call TRBD1 (6 bases). Gene TRBJ2-3 matches the end of the DNA better, so the J call may be wrong. The CDR3 contains 13 residues. The V gene's germline CDR1 is LNHDA and CDR2 SQIVND (reference sequence). The CDR3 region is CASTPTGPGPQYF. The CDR3 DNA follows: TGTGCCAGTACCCCGACAGGTCCCGGGCCCCAGTATTTT.

This chain's CDR3 is CASSPGTSGTYEQYF. CDR3 in DNA: TGTGCCAGCAGCCCGGGGACTAGCGGTACCTACGAGCAGTACTTC. The V call is TRBV5-4, the J call TRBJ2-7; 11 bases agree with TRBD2. V dropped 4 bases and J dropped 2; count of bases not matched to a gene: 5. Looked up from germline, CDR1 is SGHNT and CDR2 is YYREEE (reference sequence). The CDR3 length is 15 residues.

This clone was counted at least ten times. In DNA, the CDR3 is TGCGCCAGCAGGTTGGCGGGACAGTCGTATTTT. Its protein product is CASRLAGQSYF. V usage is TRBV10-2 and J usage is TRBJ2-3, with D possibly matching TRBD1 (7 bases). Looked up from germline, CDR1 is WSHSY and CDR2 is SAAADI. V was pared by 6 bases and J by 14 bases, with 15 bases between. The CDR3 runs 11 residues.

V usage is TRBV6-6 and J usage is TRBJ2-7; D perhaps matches TRBD1 (6 bases). Trimming stripped 4 bases from V and 4 bases from J, with 14 bases between. The CDR3 is made up of 14 amino acids. In germline, CDR1 is MNHNY, CDR2 SVGAGI (reference sequence). The chain's CDR3 is CASSSRTVKYEQYF. The CDR3 bases are TGTGCCAGCAGTTCGCGGACAGTTAAGTACGAGCAGTACTTC.

This clone qualifies as medium-sized (0.01 to 0.1%). The CDR3 spells CATSRARRAGKQGPIGTDTQYF. CDR3 in DNA: TGTGCCACCAGCAGAGCCCGTAGGGCTGGGAAACAGGGGCCGATTGGCACAGATACGCAGTATTTT. The rearrangement links TRBV15 to TRBJ2-3; 7 bases align to TRBD1. The CDR3 spans 22 residues. Germline V CDR1 and CDR2: LNHNV, YYDKDF (reference sequence). With 1 base clipped from V and 1 base from J, the junction kept 23 bases outside the gene matches.

This sequence joins TRBV20-1 and TRBJ2-3; D not resolved. Trimming shortened V by 5 bases and J by 6 bases, and 9 bases separated the two germline ends. CDR3 length equals 11 residues. Germline loops: CDR1 DFQATT, CDR2 SNEGSKA (reference sequence). CDR3 loop: CSAPFVDTQYF. The CDR3, as DNA: TGCAGTGCTCCCTTCGTGGATACGCAGTATTTT.

The CDR3 sequence: CASSLGTVPLYGYTF. For the CDR3, the DNA is TGTGCCAGCAGCTTGGGGACAGTCCCACTCTATGGCTACACCTTC. The chain combines TRBV7-2 with TRBJ1-2, with 7 nucleotides matching TRBD1. The CDR3 runs 15 residues. CDR1 is SGHTA, CDR2 FQGNSA, per germline. The ends lost 3 bases at V and 4 bases at J; junction bases unmatched: 8.

This chain links TRBV10-3 with TRBJ1-2; 8 bases match TRBD1. V lost 2 bases to trimming and J lost 4 bases; unmatched junction nucleotides: 6. Per germline, CDR1 ENHRY and CDR2 SYGVKD. The CDR3 consists of 15 residues. The CDR3 coding sequence is TGTGCCATCAGTGAGGGCAGGGGGCCAGTCTATGGCTACACCTTC. This codes for CAISEGRGPVYGYTF.

The chain employs TRBV28 and TRBJ2-3; TRBD2 agrees at 12 bases. This CDR3 has 16 residues. After removal of 5 bases from V and 3 bases from J, the junction contained 6 bases not matched to a gene. The germline V gene encodes CDR1 MDHEN and CDR2 SYDVKM. The DNA of the CDR3 is TGTGCCAGCAGTAAACCGGGACTAGCGGGTACAGATACGCAGTATTTT. Its translation: CASSKPGLAGTDTQYF.

This chain links TRBV5-1 with TRBJ1-6; D is undetermined. The CDR3 is 15 amino acids. Trimming left V 1 base short and J 5 bases short, with 10 bases between. Per germline, CDR1 SGHRS and CDR2 YFSETQ. CDR3 in DNA: TGCGCCAGCAGCTTGCTTGATCTAGATAATTCACCCCTCCACTTT. It is translated as CASSLLDLDNSPLHF.

This sequence joins TRBV3-1 (or the pseudogene TRBV3-2) and TRBJ1-6, with D maybe TRBD1 (6 bases). The V and J ends lost 4 bases and 6 bases respectively, with 16 bases between them. Germline V CDR1 and CDR2: LGHDT, YNNKEL (reference sequence). This CDR3 is 16 amino acids long. In DNA, the CDR3 is TGTGCCAGCAGCCCGAAGGGACATCATTCTAATTCACCCCTCCACTTT. It codes for CASSPKGHHSNSPLHF.

The chain carries TRBV6-5 and TRBJ1-1; 11 bases are a match to TRBD1. The CDR3 consists of 15 residues. The J segment lost 5 bases and the V segment lost 6 bases, leaving 8 bases of the junction unmatched. Germline V CDR1 and CDR2: MNHEY, SVGAGI. The DNA of the CDR3 is TGTGCCAGCAGCCGGCCGGACAGGGGGCAAACTGAAGCTTTCTTT. Protein: CASSRPDRGQTEAFF.

V and J are TRBV24-1 and TRBJ2-3; TRBD2 is a possible D gene (6 bases). The CDR3 sequence is 15 residues long. CDR1 and CDR2 from the germline V gene are KGHDR and SFDVKD. Trimming shortened V by 3 bases and J by 9 bases, and 18 bases separated the two germline ends. The CDR3 region has the DNA TGTGCCACCAGTGATCAACGTAAAGGGACTGGCACGCAGTATTTT. The encoded protein is CATSDQRKGTGTQYF.

The CDR3 DNA is TGTGCCAGCAGTTACGGGCACCTCAGCAATCAGCCCCAGCATTTT. Translating it yields CASSYGHLSNQPQHF. The chain is built from TRBV6-2 or TRBV6-3 and TRBJ1-5; D call uncertain. Trimming shortened V by 2 bases and J by 1 base, and 9 bases separated the two germline ends. The CDR3 runs 15 residues. The germline V gene has CDR1 MNHEY and CDR2 SVGEGT.

V is TRBV4-2 and J is TRBJ1-5; the D is unclear. CDR1 is LGHNA and CDR2 is YNFKEQ in the germline V gene. The germline V and J ends were trimmed by 1 base and 5 bases, with 6 bases remaining between them. The CDR3 loop spans 13 amino acids. CDR3 loop: CASSQAVYQPQHF. The CDR3 DNA sequence: TGTGCCAGCAGCCAAGCCGTCTATCAGCCCCAGCATTTT.

The chain joins TRBV6-2 or TRBV6-3 to TRBJ2-5, with TRBD1 matching 7 bases. Germline V gives CDR1 MNHEY, CDR2 SVGEGT. Trimming cost V 5 bases and J 4 bases; bases outside gene matches: 7. The CDR3 sequence is 14 residues long. CDR3 DNA: TGTGCCAGCAGTCCGAACAGGGGTAGAGAGACCCAGTACTTC. Amino acids: CASSPNRGRETQYF.

The V and J genes are TRBV14 and TRBJ2-5; tentatively, D is TRBD2 (7 bases). The V end was cut by 4 bases, the J end by 4 bases, with 22 bases between. The V gene's germline CDR1 is SGHDN and CDR2 FVKESK. This CDR3 region has 17 residues. CDR3 loop: CASSLRGGVGLRETQYF. The CDR3 bases are TGTGCCAGCAGCCTCCGAGGGGGGGTCGGACTTAGAGAGACCCAGTACTTC.

The count of this clone is one. The chain links TRBV11-2 to TRBJ1-4; D may be TRBD1 (6 bases). Germline CDR1 reads SGHAT; CDR2 reads FQNNGV. The V end lost 5 bases, the J end lost 0 bases, and 10 bases lay between the germline ends. CDR3 size: 15 residues. The CDR3 DNA is TGTGCCAGCAGCCCCCGGACAGCAACTAATGAAAAACTGTTTTTT. This encodes CASSPRTATNEKLFF. The variable domain in full, completed from reference TRBV11-2 and TRBJ1-4, reads EAGVAQSPRYKIIEKRQSVAFWCNPISGHATLYWYQQILGQGPKLLIQFQNNGVVDDSQLPKDRFSAERLKGVDSTLKIQPAKLEDSAVYLCASSPRTATNEKLFFGSGTQLSVL.

This clone was seen only a few times. It is unclear where the CDR3 begins or ends on the DNA, so no DNA is shown, and the CDR3 is as TCRdb lists it. V is TRBV21-1 and J is TRBJ1-6; TRBD1 is the table's D call and was not checked against the DNA. TRBV21-1 is described as a pseudogene. The CDR3 has 20 residues if both end residues are counted. The CDR3 loop is CASSKWGSGTGVSYNSPLHF.

The rearrangement links TRBV27 to TRBJ2-7; 8 positions agree with TRBD1. Germline CDR1 MNHEY, CDR2 SMNVEV (reference sequence). The CDR3 extends over 13 amino acids. Germline trimming cut 4 bases from V and 3 bases from J; bases unmatched to any gene: 2. CDR3 DNA sequence: TGTGCCAGCAGTTCAGGACAGGGCTACGAGCAGTACTTC. Translated, it gives CASSSGQGYEQYF.

This chain joins TRBV28 and TRBJ1-6; the D is unclear. With 3 bases removed from V and 7 bases from J, the gap between germline ends came to 10 bases. Germline V gene lookup returns CDR1 MDHEN and CDR2 SYDVKM. The length of the CDR3 is 14 residues. The CDR3 nucleotides read TGTGCCAGCAGTTTCTGGAGGGAGAATTCACCCCTCCACTTT. This gives the protein CASSFWRENSPLHF.

V gene TRBV24-1 combines with J gene TRBJ2-5; the D is unclear. Germline CDR1 reads KGHDR; CDR2 reads SFDVKD. CDR3 length equals 13 residues. The ends were cut back, 9 bases at V and 2 bases at J, with 12 bases in the middle. CDR3 DNA: TGTGCCACCGGAGAAGGCATACAAGAGACCCAGTACTTC. Its protein product is CATGEGIQETQYF.